The next 30 T cell receptor beta chains were all read from a single sample in a study of post-analysis software for immune sequencing data. Unique molecular identifiers were present in the TCR beta cDNA libraries. TCRdb processed the PCR reads anew with MiXCR; each CDR3 protein has one entry. The profile covers around 160,000 distinct CDR3 sequences, with roughly 35% appearing a single time and 28% taken by the ten largest. This sample comprised blood, obtained after autologous hematopoietic stem cell transplantation. The receptors come from a girl aged 5-17 years with multiple sclerosis.

A few counts support this clonotype. This clone may be a read error of a much larger clone one base away. This rearrangement joins TRBV29-1 to TRBJ2-2; 12 bases map to TRBD2. Germline V gene sequence: CDR1 SQVTM, CDR2 ANQGSEA. This CDR3 is 17 amino acids long. As DNA, the CDR3 is TGCAGCGTTGAAGATGGACTAGCGGGGAAGTGGGGCGGGGAGCGGTTTTTT. Encoded protein: CSVEDGLAGKWGGERFF.

J is TRBJ2-5 and V is TRBV3-1, with 8 bases fitting TRBD2. The J call may not be correct, given that the DNA end is closer to TRBJ2-7. CDR1 is LGHDT, CDR2 YNNKEL, per germline (reference sequence). CDR3 size: 16 residues. Here the CDR3 DNA reads TGTGCCAGCAGTCCTCTTAGCGGGGCGAATCCCTACGAGCAGTACTTC. It codes for CASSPLSGANPYEQYF.

This clonotype was found a few times. The DNA for the CDR3 is TGTGCCAGCAGCCATGGTCGGTGGCAGTTCTTC. Translating gives CASSHGRWQFF. The chain carries TRBV3-1 and TRBJ2-1; D not resolved. The V end lost 3 bases, the J end lost 12 bases, and 9 bases lay between the germline ends. Germline assignment: CDR1 LGHDT and CDR2 YNNKEL (reference sequence). The CDR3 sequence is 11 residues long.

The chain carries TRBV7-9 and TRBJ1-1; TRBD1 matches at 7 bases. This CDR3 is 15 amino acids long. CDR1 is SEHNR and CDR2 is FQNEAQ in the germline V gene (reference sequence). Trimming took 3 bases from V and 3 from J; bases not matched to a gene: 7. DNA for the CDR3: TGTGCCAGCAGCTTCGTGGCAGGGGGGGACACTGAAGCTTTCTTT. Its translation: CASSFVAGGDTEAFF.

The J gene is TRBJ2-1, the V gene TRBV6-5; D gene ambiguous. Trimming cost V 2 bases and J 10 bases, with 6 bases left between them. This CDR3 is 11 amino acids long. CDR1 MNHEY and CDR2 SVGAGI come from the germline V gene. The CDR3 nucleotides read TGTGCCAGCAGTTACATGGGAGAGCAGTTCTTC. It translates to CASSYMGEQFF.

The J gene is TRBJ2-4, the V gene TRBV14, with no clear D. The CDR3 extends over 14 amino acids. Per germline, CDR1 SGHDN and CDR2 FVKESK. Between the trimmed V and J ends, which lost 0 bases and 8 bases, there was a span of 11 bases. CDR3 in DNA: TGTGCCAGCAGCCAAGAGCAGGCCGACTACATTCAGTACTTC. Translated: CASSQEQADYIQYF.

With regard to this clonotype: A much bigger clone sits one base away, suggesting this may be a read error. The chain uses TRBV7-2 and TRBJ2-7; no clear D. V lost 5 bases and J 3 bases, leaving 14 bases between the germline ends. Germline lookup yields CDR1 SGHTA and CDR2 FQGNSA. This CDR3 has 14 amino acids. The CDR3 here is CASSRNPYRYEQYF. The CDR3 DNA is TGTGCCAGCAGCCGTAACCCATACCGCTACGAGCAGTACTTC.

The CDR3 protein is CASSLWRGGEETQYF. CDR3 DNA: TGCGCCAGCAGCTTGTGGCGGGGCGGAGAAGAGACCCAGTACTTC. V is TRBV5-1 and J is TRBJ2-5, with D perhaps TRBD2 (6 bases). Trimming removed 1 base from V and 3 bases from J, with 13 bases in between. CDR3 size: 15 residues. Germline CDR1 is SGHRS and CDR2 is YFSETQ.

This clonotype was found a few times. The CDR3 here is CAITPDGKGYEQYF. The DNA of the CDR3 is TGTGCCATCACCCCTGACGGGAAGGGTTACGAGCAGTACTTC. The chain carries TRBV10-3 and TRBJ2-7; D is perhaps TRBD2 (5 bases). The CDR3 loop spans 14 amino acids. Looked up from germline, CDR1 is ENHRY and CDR2 is SYGVKD. The V end lost 7 bases, the J end lost 4 bases, and 17 bases lay between the germline ends.

The chain recombines TRBV20-1 with TRBJ2-7; D may match TRBD1 or TRBD2 (5 bases each). V was trimmed by 0 bases and J by 0 bases, leaving 12 bases between them. The germline V gene has CDR1 DFQATT and CDR2 SNEGSKA (reference sequence). The CDR3 runs to 15 residues. The CDR3 protein is CSARDPGRNSYEQYF. The CDR3 DNA follows: TGCAGTGCTAGAGACCCGGGACGGAACTCCTACGAGCAGTACTTC.

This clonotype showed up just once. This chain joins TRBV6-6 and TRBJ2-7; TRBD1 agrees at 10 bases. Germline CDR1 is MNHNY and CDR2 is SVGAGI (reference sequence). The length of the CDR3 is 15 residues. After removal of 10 bases from V and 5 bases from J, the junction contained 14 bases not matched to a gene. CDR3 loop: CANSLRDRGSDEQYF. The CDR3 coding sequence is TGTGCCAACAGCCTTCGGGACAGGGGTTCGGACGAGCAGTACTTC.

This clonotype was seen a handful of times. This chain joins TRBV6-1 and TRBJ2-4, with 8 bases aligning to TRBD2. Germline V gene data show CDR1 as MNHNS and CDR2 as SASEGT. The J segment lost 4 bases and the V segment lost 7 bases, leaving 21 bases of the junction unmatched. The CDR3 extends over 19 amino acids. CDR3 in DNA: TGTGCCAGCACCCCCACGGCTATTAGCTGGGAGCGGGGGAAAAACATTCAGTACTTC. This translates into CASTPTAISWERGKNIQYF.

The CDR3 bases are TGTGCCATCAGGGTAGAAAGCGGGGGAAACTACCACTATGGCTACACCTTC. Translating gives CAIRVESGGNYHYGYTF. The chain is built from TRBV10-3 and TRBJ1-2; possibly TRBD1 for D (5 bases). Trimming left V 6 bases short and J 3 bases short, with 23 bases between. The CDR3 consists of 17 residues. From germline, CDR1 is ENHRY and CDR2 SYGVKD.

This clonotype turned up a few times. The CDR3 protein is CASSWGLADYEQYF. CDR3 coding DNA: TGTGCCAGCAGTTGGGGACTAGCGGACTACGAGCAGTACTTC. The rearrangement uses TRBV7-9 and TRBJ2-5, with TRBD2 identical over 11 bases. With the DNA end fitting TRBJ2-7 better, the J assignment may be wrong. The germline CDR1 and CDR2 sequences are SEHNR and FQNEAQ (reference sequence). There are 14 residues in the CDR3.

V gene TRBV6-4 combines with J gene TRBJ2-3; D might be TRBD2 (6 bases). V dropped 5 bases and J dropped 5 bases, with 20 bases sitting between them. Germline assignment: CDR1 MRHNA and CDR2 SNTAGT. This CDR3 comprises 16 residues. CDR3 nucleotides: TGTGCCAGCAGTCCTCGCGTCGGCGGGACTGGAGATACGCAGTATTTT. Translated, it gives CASSPRVGGTGDTQYF.

V usage is TRBV29-1 and J usage is TRBJ2-1; D may be TRBD2 (6 bases). The DNA end favors TRBJ2-7, so the J call may be wrong. The CDR3 is 15 residues long. The V gene's germline CDR1 is SQVTM and CDR2 ANQGSEA. The CDR3 region is CSVEIPGLSYNEQYF. The DNA for the CDR3 is TGCAGCGTTGAGATACCGGGACTCTCCTACAATGAGCAGTACTTC.

This clonotype was detected ten times or more. The V gene is TRBV20-1, the J gene TRBJ2-1; 8 bases map to TRBD2. The V segment lost 6 bases and the J segment 7 bases; nucleotides outside the gene matches: 11. Germline-derived CDR1 and CDR2 are DFQATT and SNEGSKA (reference sequence). This CDR3 comprises 14 residues. The CDR3 region has the DNA TGCAGTGCCACCCCCACTAGCGGAGCTAATGAGCAGTTCTTC. It translates to CSATPTSGANEQFF.

V gene TRBV10-3 combines with J gene TRBJ2-7; 9 nucleotides agree with TRBD2. The V and J ends lost 6 bases and 2 bases, in that order; junction bases with no gene match: 5. From germline, CDR1 is ENHRY and CDR2 SYGVKD. The CDR3 contains 14 residues. The CDR3 DNA follows: TGTGCCATCAGGCCTAGCGGGAAGGCCTACGAGCAGTACTTC. Its translation: CAIRPSGKAYEQYF.

This chain uses TRBV27 with TRBJ2-1; 7 bases fit TRBD2. The CDR3 is 14 residues long. Germline-derived CDR1 and CDR2 are MNHEY and SMNVEV (reference sequence). V shed 6 bases, J shed 4 bases, and the junction held 6 bases outside the gene matches. The CDR3 region has the DNA TGTGCCAGCAGAGCTGAACTAGCGTACAATGAGCAGTTCTTC. Amino acid sequence: CASRAELAYNEQFF.

The CDR3 DNA follows: TGCAGTGCTAGAACTGGTTTGAGCGGGAGGATTAGCACAGATACGCAGTATTTT. Amino acid sequence: CSARTGLSGRISTDTQYF. V gene TRBV20-1 combines with J gene TRBJ2-3, with TRBD2 matching over 9 bases. CDR3 size: 18 residues. V dropped 2 bases and J dropped 0; count of bases not matched to a gene: 12. CDR1 DFQATT and CDR2 SNEGSKA come from the germline V gene (reference sequence).

This clonotype was detected a few times. J is TRBJ1-2 and V is TRBV9; 10 nucleotides match TRBD1. The trim removed 4 bases at V and 1 base at J, leaving 10 bases unmatched. The CDR3 consists of 17 residues. Germline lookup yields CDR1 SGDLS and CDR2 YYNGEE. The CDR3 spells CASSRWGQGNINYGYTF. CDR3 nucleotides: TGTGCCAGCAGCCGTTGGGGACAGGGGAATATTAACTATGGCTACACCTTC.

The V and J genes are TRBV20-1 and TRBJ2-5; TRBD2 matches 11 bases. Gene TRBJ2-7 matches the end of the DNA better, so the J call may be wrong. This CDR3 comprises 14 residues. Germline V gene sequence: CDR1 DFQATT, CDR2 SNEGSKA (reference sequence). The DNA for the CDR3 is TGCAGTGCTAGAGGGACTAGCGGGTTTTACGAGCAGTACTTC. Its translation is CSARGTSGFYEQYF.

Turning to this clonotype: This may be a read error: a much more frequent sequence differs by one nucleotide. The chain joins TRBV6-5 to TRBJ2-7; perhaps TRBD2 as D (5 bases). CDR1 MNHEY and CDR2 SVGAGI come from the germline V gene. The length of the CDR3 is 12 residues. The CDR3 nucleotides read TGTGCCTGCAGCGTAAGAGGGTACGAGCAGTACTTC. Protein: CACSVRGYEQYF.

The chain couples TRBV28 to TRBJ2-7, with D possibly being TRBD1 (6 bases). This CDR3 has 14 residues. V lost 6 bases and J 4 bases, leaving 16 bases between the germline ends. CDR1 MDHEN and CDR2 SYDVKM come from the germline V gene. CDR3 region: CASSWGPGQYEQYF. DNA for the CDR3: TGTGCCAGCAGCTGGGGTCCGGGACAATACGAGCAGTACTTC.

This sequence joins TRBV20-1 and TRBJ2-3; unclear D gene. Per germline, CDR1 DFQATT and CDR2 SNEGSKA (reference sequence). This CDR3 is 13 amino acids long. The CDR3 sequence: CSAVWLGTDTQYF. The CDR3 coding sequence is TGCAGCGCTGTTTGGCTAGGCACAGATACGCAGTATTTT.

This clonotype came up a few times. This sequence may be a read error, since a much larger clone differs from it by one base. This sequence joins TRBV4-2 and TRBJ2-1, with D uncertain. In germline, CDR1 is LGHNA, CDR2 YNFKEQ. This CDR3 comprises 12 residues. As DNA, the CDR3 is TGTGCCAGCAGCCAAGACCGCACCGAGCGGTTCTTC. Translation gives CASSQDRTERFF.

The rearrangement joins TRBV7-2 to TRBJ2-1; possibly TRBD1 for D (5 bases). V shed 6 bases and J shed 9 bases, with 18 bases lying between them. CDR1 is SGHTA and CDR2 is FQGNSA in the germline V gene. This CDR3 has 14 residues. In nucleotides, the CDR3 is TGTGCCAGCAGTAAGGTGGGGCGTTCACCTGAGCAGTTCTTC. It encodes CASSKVGRSPEQFF.

The sample holds many counts of this clonotype. A junction boundary mismatches the germline segment, possibly from a read error. CDR3 DNA: TGTGCCAGCAGTCTAGCGGGGGGTTTCTACGAGCAGTACTTC. Protein product: CASSLAGGFYEQYF. The chain has TRBV12-3 or TRBV12-4 and TRBJ2-7; 11 bases agree with TRBD2. This CDR3 has 14 amino acids.

J is TRBJ2-1 and V is TRBV15, with D possibly being TRBD1 (6 bases). The germline V and J ends were trimmed by 8 bases and 7 bases, with 12 bases remaining between them. This CDR3 is built from 12 residues. CDR1 LNHNV and CDR2 YYDKDF come from the germline V gene (reference sequence). Here the CDR3 DNA reads TGTGCCACCGTACAGGGTGCGAATGAGCAGTTCTTC. Its translation: CATVQGANEQFF.

The rearrangement uses TRBV3-1 and TRBJ2-2, with TRBD2 matching over 7 bases. V trimming: 7 bases; J trimming: 1 base; junction bases outside the gene matches: 9. Germline CDR1 LGHDT, CDR2 YNNKEL (reference sequence). The CDR3 extends over 16 amino acids. CDR3 DNA: TGTGCCAGCACCCGCGGACTAGATGGGAACACCGGGGAGCTGTTTTTT. The encoded protein is CASTRGLDGNTGELFF.